These T cell receptor beta chains were read from a single sample in a study of shared clonotypes between healthy human individuals. Generated by immunoSEQ multiplex PCR, the TCRdb table keeps only in-frame clones and is missing some. The sample includes around 1.9 million clones, roughly 93% of them seen just once. The sample comprised naive CD8+ T cells from PBMCs. Receptors originate from a man between 18 and 35 years old in good health. Some clones in this sample may be carry-over from other donors' samples. Both conserved end residues are trimmed from each CDR3.

>TRBJ2-1|TRBV4-3
ASSQRAPGLAAFNEQF
>TRBJ2-2|TRBV7-9
ASTGTGTTGELF
>TRBJ2-1|TRBV19
ASSIGGIYNEQF
>TRBJ2-7|TRBV29-1
SAGTTYEQY
>TRBJ2-7|TRBV19
ASSIDKSEQY
>TRBJ2-7|TRBV4-1
ASSQVNLYEQY
>TRBJ2-7|TRBV9
ASSVGAGRATEEQY
>TRBJ1-1|TRBV6-1
ASIRDTEAF
>TRBJ1-2|TRBV19
ASSMTGQGGVRGYT
>TRBJ2-1|TRBV9
ASSVAFNRMDEQF
>TRBJ1-5|TRBV19
ASSRGGPRPQH
>TRBJ2-1|TRBV4-1
ASSHTSGYNEQF
>TRBJ1-2|TRBV9
ASSVALAPDGGYT
>TRBJ2-1|TRBV5-1
ASRASGRYYNEQF
>TRBJ2-3|TRBV14
ASSSYSSGRFTDTQY
>TRBJ2-1|TRBV7-9
ASSALAGGNEQF
>TRBJ2-7|TRBV15
ATSSAHTSGSYEQY
>TRBJ2-2|TRBV2
ASGISVENTGELF
>TRBJ1-1|TRBV29-1
SVGSPGALSNTEAF
>TRBJ1-5|TRBV19
ASSIDWQTNQPQH
>TRBJ2-1|TRBV7-6
ASSLVSGQGNDEQF
>TRBJ2-5|TRBV11-3
ASSLDSPDREGQETQY
>TRBJ1-5|TRBV4-1
ASSQDQKNQPQH